One sample yielded the 17 T cell receptor beta chains listed below, sequenced in a study of T-cell memory formation after mild COVID-19. One entry per CDR3 protein, called by TCRdb with MiXCR from the 5' RACE reads. The sample carries about 150,000 distinct CDR3 sequences, about a third recorded once. Sequenced sample: PBMCs or a T cell subset sorted from them (not recorded which). The receptors were gathered from an adult woman who had mild COVID-19 (a few samples of this study predate the infection). Cell type and time point are not known.

This clonotype came up a few times. The rearrangement joins TRBV7-9 to TRBJ2-2, with 8 bases that match TRBD2. Unmatched junction bases numbered 5, after V lost 5 bases and J lost 3 bases. This CDR3 contains 15 residues. Germline CDR1 is SEHNR and CDR2 is FQNEAQ (reference sequence). The CDR3 spells CASSPASGYTGELFF. Written as DNA, the CDR3 is TGTGCCAGCAGCCCTGCTAGCGGGTACACCGGGGAGCTGTTTTTT.

A single count supports this clonotype. The chain combines TRBV4-1 with TRBJ1-1; no clear D gene. CDR1 is MGHRA, CDR2 YSYEKL, per germline. The germline V and J ends were trimmed by 2 bases and 1 base, with 11 bases remaining between them. This CDR3 spans 15 amino acids. The CDR3 reads CASSQTTARNTEAFF. CDR3 coding DNA: TGCGCCAGCAGCCAAACTACAGCGAGGAACACTGAAGCTTTCTTT.

The gene calls are TRBV7-6 and TRBJ2-5; TRBD2 agrees at 7 bases. After removal of 6 bases from V and 5 bases from J, the junction contained 9 bases not matched to a gene. CDR3 length: 14 residues. Per the germline V gene, CDR1 is SGHVS and CDR2 is FNYEAQ. The CDR3 spells CASSVSGNGETQYF. The DNA of the CDR3 is TGTGCCAGCAGTGTGAGCGGGAACGGGGAGACCCAGTACTTC.

This chain uses TRBV11-1 with TRBJ2-7, with D perhaps given as TRBD1 or TRBD2 (5 bases each). Trimming shortened V by 5 bases and J by 4 bases, and 24 bases separated the two germline ends. This CDR3 is built from 17 residues. Germline V gives CDR1 SGHAT, CDR2 FQDESV (reference sequence). The DNA of the CDR3 is TGTGCCAGCAGCCCCACTGGGACGGTCCCCTATCGGTACGAGCAGTACTTC. Translating it yields CASSPTGTVPYRYEQYF.

The sample holds a few counts of this clonotype. The chain is built from TRBV7-9 and TRBJ2-7, with 9 bases fitting TRBD2. The CDR3 has 16 amino acids. J was trimmed by 3 bases and V by 1 base; bases with no gene match: 7. Germline V CDR1 and CDR2: SEHNR, FQNEAQ (reference sequence). CDR3 DNA: TGTGCCAGCAGCTTAGTAGGACTAGCGAGGGACTACGAGCAGTACTTC. Translated, it gives CASSLVGLARDYEQYF.

This clonotype was observed a handful of times. J is TRBJ1-6 and V is TRBV6-5; D gene ambiguous. The ends were cut back, 2 bases at V and 6 bases at J, with 8 bases in the middle. Germline-derived CDR1 and CDR2 are MNHEY and SVGAGI. The CDR3 has 14 residues. The CDR3, as DNA: TGTGCCAGCAGTTACCAGGTCGGTAATTCACCCCTCCACTTT. This gives the protein CASSYQVGNSPLHF.

This clonotype was picked up many times. The V call is TRBV19, the J call TRBJ2-2; D uncertain. V was cut by 3 bases and J by 0 bases, with 8 bases left in between. The CDR3 has 15 amino acids. Per the germline V gene, CDR1 is LNHDA and CDR2 is SQIVND (reference sequence). The CDR3, as DNA: TGTGCCAGTAGTATCAAAACAGCGAACACCGGGGAGCTGTTTTTT. This translates into CASSIKTANTGELFF. The whole variable domain, filled in from reference TRBV19 and TRBJ2-2, reads DGGITQSPKYLFRKEGQNVTLSCEQNLNHDAMYWYRQDPGQGLRLIYYSQIVNDFQKGDIAEGYSVSREKKESFPLTVTSAQKNPTAFYLCASSIKTANTGELFFGEGSRLTVL.

This clonotype has only a few counts. The J gene is TRBJ2-1, the V gene TRBV11-3, with D perhaps matching TRBD2 (6 bases). The germline V and J ends were trimmed by 4 bases and 2 bases, with 12 bases remaining between them. The CDR3 consists of 15 residues. Per the germline V gene, CDR1 is SGHNT and CDR2 is YENEEA. The CDR3 DNA reads TGTGCCAGCAGCTATAGCGGAGAGGCCTACAATGAGCAGTTCTTC. It yields the protein CASSYSGEAYNEQFF.

The CDR3 sequence is CASSLGSVYTEAFF. The CDR3 DNA is TGTGCCAGCAGCTTAGGCTCGGTATACACTGAAGCTTTCTTT. The rearrangement joins TRBV7-8 to TRBJ1-1; D is ambiguous. Germline V gene data show CDR1 as SGHVS and CDR2 as FQNEAQ. The CDR3 has 14 amino acids. Trimming pared 1 base from V and 3 bases from J, leaving 9 bases between.

This clonotype has more than one count but fewer than ten. The V gene is TRBV24-1, the J gene TRBJ2-1, with a tentative D call TRBD1 (6 bases). Between the trimmed V and J ends, which lost 4 bases and 11 bases, there was a span of 14 bases. This CDR3 contains 13 residues. Germline CDR1 reads KGHDR; CDR2 reads SFDVKD. CDR3 coding DNA: TGTGCCACCAGTGACACAGGGACCGCCCAGCAGTTCTTC. Translating gives CATSDTGTAQQFF.

The chain has TRBV14 and TRBJ2-4; 7 bases match TRBD2. Trimming cost V 0 bases and J 0 bases; bases outside gene matches: 11. In germline, CDR1 is SGHDN, CDR2 FVKESK. This CDR3 has 19 amino acids. CDR3 amino acids: CASSQEAGGSPLAKNIQYF. DNA of the CDR3: TGTGCCAGCAGCCAAGAGGCCGGCGGGAGTCCCCTAGCCAAAAACATTCAGTACTTC.

The chain links TRBV2 to TRBJ2-7, with unresolved D. Germline values: CDR1 SNHLY, CDR2 FYNNEI. Trimming took 2 bases from V and 4 from J, leaving 3 bases between them. CDR3 length: 11 residues. CDR3 nucleotides: TGTGCCAGCAGTGAACGATACGAGCAGTACTTC. Encoded protein: CASSERYEQYF.

The chain combines TRBV19 with TRBJ2-5; D call uncertain. Trimming took off 8 bases at V and 8 bases at J, with 15 bases between the two ends. CDR1 is LNHDA, CDR2 SQIVND, per germline (reference sequence). The length of the CDR3 is 12 residues. CDR3 sequence reads: CASGLAGGTQYF. The CDR3 DNA reads TGTGCCAGTGGTTTAGCTGGTGGTACCCAGTACTTC. The full variable domain, rest sourced from reference TRBV19 and TRBJ2-5, is DGGITQSPKYLFRKEGQNVTLSCEQNLNHDAMYWYRQDPGQGLRLIYYSQIVNDFQKGDIAEGYSVSREKKESFPLTVTSAQKNPTAFYLCASGLAGGTQYFGPGTRLLVL.

This clonotype was seen a handful of times. This chain's CDR3 is CASSPDSFGYEQYF. The CDR3 bases are TGTGCCAGCAGTCCGGACTCCTTCGGGTACGAGCAGTACTTC. This chain joins TRBV7-3 and TRBJ2-7; D is perhaps TRBD2 (5 bases). Germline-derived CDR1 and CDR2 are SGHTA and FQGTGA. The CDR3 length is 14 residues. The V gene lost 6 bases and the J gene lost 4 bases, with 16 bases spanning the gap.

This clonotype occurred a few times. This sequence joins TRBV11-3 and TRBJ2-5; 10 bases are shared with TRBD2. The trim removed 3 bases at V and 5 bases at J, leaving 12 bases unmatched. This CDR3 comprises 17 residues. Germline CDR1 reads SGHNT; CDR2 reads YENEEA. CDR3 residues: CASSLGASGSMGETQYF. CDR3 DNA sequence: TGTGCCAGCAGCTTGGGGGCTAGCGGGAGTATGGGGGAGACCCAGTACTTC.

A few counts support this clonotype. V is TRBV15 and J is TRBJ2-1, with 8 bases identical to TRBD2. Germline CDR1 is LNHNV and CDR2 is YYDKDF (reference sequence). CDR3 length: 16 amino acids. Unmatched junction bases numbered 4, after V lost 2 bases and J lost 1 base. The CDR3 spells CATSRSIAGSYNEQFF. The CDR3, as DNA: TGTGCCACCAGCAGAAGTATAGCGGGATCCTACAATGAGCAGTTCTTC.

This sequence joins TRBV27 and TRBJ1-6; the D is unclear. Germline lookup yields CDR1 MNHEY and CDR2 SMNVEV (reference sequence). This CDR3 spans 9 amino acids. The V gene lost 6 bases and the J gene lost 13 bases, with 4 bases spanning the gap. The CDR3 spells CASSSPLHF. DNA of the CDR3: TGTGCCAGCAGCTCCCCCCTCCACTTT.